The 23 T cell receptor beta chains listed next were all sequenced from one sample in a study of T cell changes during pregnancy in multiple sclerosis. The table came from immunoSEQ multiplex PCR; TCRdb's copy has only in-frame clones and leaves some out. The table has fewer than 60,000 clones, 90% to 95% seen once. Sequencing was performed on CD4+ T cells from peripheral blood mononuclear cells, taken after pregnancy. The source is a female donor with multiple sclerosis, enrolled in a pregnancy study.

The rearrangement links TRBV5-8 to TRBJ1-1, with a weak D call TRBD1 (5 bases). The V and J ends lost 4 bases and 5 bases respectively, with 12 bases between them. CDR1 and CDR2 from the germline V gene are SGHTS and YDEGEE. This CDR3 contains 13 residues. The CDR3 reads CASSRRGGTEAFF. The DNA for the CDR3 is TGTGCCAGCAGCCGGCGGGGGGGAACTGAAGCTTTCTTT.

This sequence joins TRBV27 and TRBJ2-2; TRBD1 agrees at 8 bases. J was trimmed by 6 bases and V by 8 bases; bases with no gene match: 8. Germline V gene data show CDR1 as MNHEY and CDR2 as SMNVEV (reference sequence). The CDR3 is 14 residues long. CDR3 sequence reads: CASRTGSWAGELFF. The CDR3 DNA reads TGTGCCAGCCGGACAGGGTCCTGGGCCGGGGAGCTGTTTTTT.

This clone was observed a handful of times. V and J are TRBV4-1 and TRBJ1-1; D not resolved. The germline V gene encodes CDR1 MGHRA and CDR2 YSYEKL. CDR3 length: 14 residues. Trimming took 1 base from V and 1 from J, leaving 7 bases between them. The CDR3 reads CASSQAHRNTEAFF. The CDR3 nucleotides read TGCGCCAGCAGCCAAGCGCACAGGAACACTGAAGCTTTCTTT.

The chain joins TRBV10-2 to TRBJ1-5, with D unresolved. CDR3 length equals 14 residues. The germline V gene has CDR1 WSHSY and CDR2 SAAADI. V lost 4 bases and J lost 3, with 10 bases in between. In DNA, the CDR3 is TGCGCCAGCAGTGCTCCGGGAGTCAATCAGCCCCAGCATTTT. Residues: CASSAPGVNQPQHF.

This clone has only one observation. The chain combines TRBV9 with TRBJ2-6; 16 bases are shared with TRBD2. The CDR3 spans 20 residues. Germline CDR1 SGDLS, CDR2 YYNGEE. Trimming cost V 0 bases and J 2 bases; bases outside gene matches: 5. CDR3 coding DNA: TGTGCCAGCAGCGTAGCGGGGACTAGCGGGAGGGCTCCTGGGGCCAACGTCCTGACTTTC. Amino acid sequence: CASSVAGTSGRAPGANVLTF.

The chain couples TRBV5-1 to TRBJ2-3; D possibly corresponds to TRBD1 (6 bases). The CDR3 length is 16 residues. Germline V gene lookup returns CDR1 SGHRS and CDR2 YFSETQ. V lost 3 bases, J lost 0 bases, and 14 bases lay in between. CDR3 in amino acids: CASSWGLATSTDTQYF. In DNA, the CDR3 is TGCGCCAGCAGCTGGGGGCTAGCTACCAGCACAGATACGCAGTATTTT.

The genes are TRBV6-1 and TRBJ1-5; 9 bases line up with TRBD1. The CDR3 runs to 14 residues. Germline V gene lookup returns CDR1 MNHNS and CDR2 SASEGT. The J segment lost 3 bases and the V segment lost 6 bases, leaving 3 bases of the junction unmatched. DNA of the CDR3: TGTGCCAGCAGCGGGACAGGGAACAATCAGCCCCAGCATTTT. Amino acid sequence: CASSGTGNNQPQHF.

This CDR3 reads CASSPSGLSYNEQFF. The DNA for the CDR3 is TGTGCCAGCAGCCCTAGCGGGCTTTCCTACAATGAGCAGTTCTTC. This chain links TRBV6-6 with TRBJ2-1, with 8 bases matching TRBD2. The CDR3 is 15 residues long. CDR1 and CDR2 (germline): MNHNY, SVGAGI (reference sequence). The junction had 5 bases not matched to a gene; V was cut back by 6 bases and J by 1 base.

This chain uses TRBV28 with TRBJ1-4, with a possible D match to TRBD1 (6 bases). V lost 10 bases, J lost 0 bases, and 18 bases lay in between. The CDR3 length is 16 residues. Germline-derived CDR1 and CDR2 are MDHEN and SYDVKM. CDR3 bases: TGTGCCACCACTATGACAGGAATTGCAACTAATGAAAAACTGTTTTTT. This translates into CATTMTGIATNEKLFF.

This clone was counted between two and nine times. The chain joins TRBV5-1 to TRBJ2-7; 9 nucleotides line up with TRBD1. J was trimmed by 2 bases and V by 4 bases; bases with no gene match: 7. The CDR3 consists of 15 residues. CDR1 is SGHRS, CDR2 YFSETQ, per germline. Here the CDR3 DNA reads TGCGCCAGCAGCATGCGGACAGGGGCCACCTACGAGCAGTACTTC. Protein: CASSMRTGATYEQYF.

CDR3 bases: TGTGCCAGCAGCTCGACGACAGGGGGATCCTACGAGCAGTACTTC. Translation: CASSSTTGGSYEQYF. This sequence joins TRBV11-2 and TRBJ2-7; TRBD1 agrees at 9 bases. The V and J ends lost 4 bases and 1 base, in that order; junction bases with no gene match: 5. Germline V lookup: CDR1 SGHAT, CDR2 FQNNGV. The CDR3 totals 15 residues.

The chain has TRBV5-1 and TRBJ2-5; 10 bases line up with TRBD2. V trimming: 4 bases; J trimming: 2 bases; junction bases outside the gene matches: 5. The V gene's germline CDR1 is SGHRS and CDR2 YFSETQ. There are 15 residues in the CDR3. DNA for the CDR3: TGCGCCAGCAGCAGAGCGGGAGGGACACAAGAGACCCAGTACTTC. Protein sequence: CASSRAGGTQETQYF. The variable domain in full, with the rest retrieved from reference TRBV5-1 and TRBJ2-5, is KAGVTQTPRYLIKTRGQQVTLSCSPISGHRSVSWYQQTPGQGLQFLFEYFSETQRNKGNFPGRFSGRQFSNSRSEMNVSTLELGDSALYLCASSRAGGTQETQYFGPGTRLLVL.

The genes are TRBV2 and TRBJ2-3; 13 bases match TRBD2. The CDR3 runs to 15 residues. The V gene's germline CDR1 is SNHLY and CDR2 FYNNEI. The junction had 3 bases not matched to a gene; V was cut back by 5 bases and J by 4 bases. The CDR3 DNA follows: TGTGCCAGCAGTACGGGACTAGCGGGGTCAGATACGCAGTATTTT. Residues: CASSTGLAGSDTQYF.

The CDR3, as DNA: TGCGCCAGCAGCTTTACTAGCCCTGGGGCCAACGTCCTGACTTTC. Translation gives CASSFTSPGANVLTF. The chain carries TRBV5-1 and TRBJ2-6, with a tentative D call TRBD2 (6 bases). This CDR3 is built from 15 residues. Trimming shortened V by 2 bases and J by 2 bases, and 8 bases separated the two germline ends. Germline assignment: CDR1 SGHRS and CDR2 YFSETQ.

CDR3 sequence reads: CASSQRGQGTDTQYF. CDR3 in DNA: TGCGCCAGCAGCCAACGTGGACAGGGCACAGATACGCAGTATTTT. This rearrangement joins TRBV4-3 to TRBJ2-3; the match to TRBD1 covers 7 bases. Germline V gives CDR1 LGHNA, CDR2 YSLEER. The CDR3 is 15 amino acids. Trimming at V came to 2 bases and at J to 1 base, leaving 3 bases not matched to a gene.

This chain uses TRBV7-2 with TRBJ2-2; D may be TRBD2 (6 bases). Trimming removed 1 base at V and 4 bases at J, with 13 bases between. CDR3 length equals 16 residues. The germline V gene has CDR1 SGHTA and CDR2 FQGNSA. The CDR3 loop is CASSLGPLGGTGELFF. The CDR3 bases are TGTGCCAGCAGCTTAGGTCCCCTCGGGGGCACCGGGGAGCTGTTTTTT.

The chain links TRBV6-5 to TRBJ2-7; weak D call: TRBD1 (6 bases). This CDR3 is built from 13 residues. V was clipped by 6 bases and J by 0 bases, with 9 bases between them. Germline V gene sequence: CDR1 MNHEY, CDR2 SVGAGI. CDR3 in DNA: TGTGCCAGCAGGGGACAAGGCTCCTACGAGCAGTACTTC. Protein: CASRGQGSYEQYF.

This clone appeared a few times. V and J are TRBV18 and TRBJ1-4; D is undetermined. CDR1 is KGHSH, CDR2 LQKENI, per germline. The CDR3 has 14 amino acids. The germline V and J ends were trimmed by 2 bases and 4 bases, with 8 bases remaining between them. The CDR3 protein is CASSPGGGNEKLFF. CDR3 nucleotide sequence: TGTGCCAGCTCACCAGGAGGCGGTAATGAAAAACTGTTTTTT.

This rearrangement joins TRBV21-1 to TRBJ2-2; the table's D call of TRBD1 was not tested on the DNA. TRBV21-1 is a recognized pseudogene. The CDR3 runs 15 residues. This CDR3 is CASSSETDNTGELFF. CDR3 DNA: TGTGCCAGCAGCAGTGAAACAGACAACACCGGGGAGCTGTTTTTT.

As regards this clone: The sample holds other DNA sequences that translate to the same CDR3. CDR3 nucleotide sequence: TGCGCCAGCAGCTCGGCAGGGTTCGCTGGCACCATATATTTT. It translates to CASSSAGFAGTIYF. The genes are TRBV5-1 and TRBJ1-3; tentative D call: TRBD1 (5 bases). This CDR3 is 14 amino acids long. Germline CDR1 reads SGHRS; CDR2 reads YFSETQ. Trimming removed 3 bases at V and 9 bases at J, with 16 bases between.

CDR3 residues: CASWDRPNEKLFF. As DNA, the CDR3 is TGTGCCAGCTGGGACAGGCCTAATGAAAAACTGTTTTTT. The chain employs TRBV28 and TRBJ1-4; 8 bases agree with TRBD1. The CDR3 consists of 13 residues. The junction had 2 bases not matched to a gene; V was cut back by 8 bases and J by 3 bases. Germline CDR1 is MDHEN and CDR2 is SYDVKM.

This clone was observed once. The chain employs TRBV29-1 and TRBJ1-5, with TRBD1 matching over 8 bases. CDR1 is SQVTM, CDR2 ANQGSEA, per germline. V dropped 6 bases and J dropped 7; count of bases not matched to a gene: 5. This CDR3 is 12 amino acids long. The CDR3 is CSVVQGGQPQHF. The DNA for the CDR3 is TGCAGCGTGGTACAGGGGGGACAGCCCCAGCATTTT.

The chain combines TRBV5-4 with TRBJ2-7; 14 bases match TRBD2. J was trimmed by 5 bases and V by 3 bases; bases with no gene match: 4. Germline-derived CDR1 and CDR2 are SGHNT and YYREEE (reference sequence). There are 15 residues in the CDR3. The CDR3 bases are TGTGCCAGCAGCTCGGGGACTAGCGGGAGAGACGAGCAGTACTTC. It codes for CASSSGTSGRDEQYF.